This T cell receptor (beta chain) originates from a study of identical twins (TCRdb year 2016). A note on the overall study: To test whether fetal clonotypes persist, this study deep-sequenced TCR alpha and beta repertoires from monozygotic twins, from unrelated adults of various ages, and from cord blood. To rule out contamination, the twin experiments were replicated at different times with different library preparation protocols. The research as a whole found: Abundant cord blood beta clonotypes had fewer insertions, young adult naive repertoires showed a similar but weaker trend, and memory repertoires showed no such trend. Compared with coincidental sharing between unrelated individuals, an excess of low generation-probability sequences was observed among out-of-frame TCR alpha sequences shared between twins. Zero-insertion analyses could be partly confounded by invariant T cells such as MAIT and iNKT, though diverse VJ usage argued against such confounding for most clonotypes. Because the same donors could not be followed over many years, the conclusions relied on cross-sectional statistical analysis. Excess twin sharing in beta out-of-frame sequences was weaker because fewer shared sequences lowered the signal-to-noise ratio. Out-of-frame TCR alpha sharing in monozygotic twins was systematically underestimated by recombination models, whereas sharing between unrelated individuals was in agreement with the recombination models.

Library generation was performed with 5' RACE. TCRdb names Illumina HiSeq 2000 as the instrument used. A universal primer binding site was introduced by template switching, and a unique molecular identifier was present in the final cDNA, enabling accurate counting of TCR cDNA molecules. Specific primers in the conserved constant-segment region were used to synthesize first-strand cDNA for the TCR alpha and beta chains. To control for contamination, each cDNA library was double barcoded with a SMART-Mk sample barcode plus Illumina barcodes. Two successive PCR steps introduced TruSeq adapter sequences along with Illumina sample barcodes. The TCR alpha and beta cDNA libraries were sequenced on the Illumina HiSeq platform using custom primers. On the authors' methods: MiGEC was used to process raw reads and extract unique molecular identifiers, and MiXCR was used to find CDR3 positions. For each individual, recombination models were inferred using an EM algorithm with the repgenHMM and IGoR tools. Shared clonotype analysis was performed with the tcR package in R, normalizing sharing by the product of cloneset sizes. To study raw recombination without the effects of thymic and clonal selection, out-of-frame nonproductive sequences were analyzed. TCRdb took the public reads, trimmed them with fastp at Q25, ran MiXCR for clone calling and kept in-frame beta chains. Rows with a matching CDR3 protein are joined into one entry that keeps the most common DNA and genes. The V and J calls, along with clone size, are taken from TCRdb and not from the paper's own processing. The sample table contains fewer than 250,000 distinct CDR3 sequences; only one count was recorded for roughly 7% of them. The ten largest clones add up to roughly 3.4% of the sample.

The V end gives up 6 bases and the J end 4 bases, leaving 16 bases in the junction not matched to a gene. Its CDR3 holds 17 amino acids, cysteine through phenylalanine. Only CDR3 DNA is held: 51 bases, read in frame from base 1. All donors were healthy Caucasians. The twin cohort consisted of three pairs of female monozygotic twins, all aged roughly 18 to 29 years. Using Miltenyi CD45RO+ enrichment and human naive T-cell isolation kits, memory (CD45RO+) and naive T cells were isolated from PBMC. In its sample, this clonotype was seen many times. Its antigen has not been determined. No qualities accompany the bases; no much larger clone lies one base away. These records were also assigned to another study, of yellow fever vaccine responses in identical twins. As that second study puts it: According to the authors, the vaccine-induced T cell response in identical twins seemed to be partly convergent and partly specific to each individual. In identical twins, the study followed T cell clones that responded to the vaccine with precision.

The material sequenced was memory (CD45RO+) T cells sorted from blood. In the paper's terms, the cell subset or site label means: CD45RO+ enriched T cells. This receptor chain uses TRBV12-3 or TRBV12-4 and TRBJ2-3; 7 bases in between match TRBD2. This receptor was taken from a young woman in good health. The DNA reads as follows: TGTGCCAGCAGCCTTGAAAACGTTTATCGGGGGGCAGATACGCAGTATTTT. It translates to CASSLENVYRGADTQYF.